The clone carrying this TCR beta chain has only a few counts. MiXCR, run by TCRdb on the 5' RACE reads, gives a single entry per CDR3 protein. The data contain tens of thousands of distinct CDR3 sequences, about 13% of them singletons. The data belong to a study of T-cell memory formation after mild COVID-19. This CDR3 is built from 13 residues. V gave up 5 bases and J gave up 3 bases; unmatched junction bases: 4. This rearrangement joins TRBV12-3 or TRBV12-4 to TRBJ2-7; 7 bases agree with TRBD1. The origin of this receptor is an adult woman who had mild COVID-19 (a few samples of this study predate the infection). Cell type and time point are not known. The sequencing sample was made of PBMCs or a T cell subset sorted from them (not recorded which). The CDR3 is CASSPGTVYEQYF. The CDR3 DNA reads as TGTGCCAGCAGTCCCGGGACAGTCTACGAGCAGTACTTC.